The 17 T cell receptor beta chains presented below share a single source sample, sequenced in a study of cytomegalovirus exposure and HLA in healthy donors. The PCR used 60 Vbeta and 13 Jbeta primers. Using immunoSEQ multiplex PCR, the repertoire was profiled, and TCRdb retains in-frame clones only, with some absent. In the table there are 150,000 to 180,000 clones, approximately 80% of which are singletons. Source material: PBMCs. These receptors all stem from a woman aged 35 to 49 in good health and CMV-seronegative.

This chain links TRBV7-9 with TRBJ2-7; tentative D call: TRBD1 (6 bases). Trimming removed 5 bases at V and 7 bases at J, with 24 bases between. This CDR3 spans 16 amino acids. CDR1 SEHNR and CDR2 FQNEAQ come from the germline V gene (reference sequence). The CDR3 reads CASSKGPQGTYDEQYF. The CDR3 DNA reads as TGTGCCAGCAGCAAGGGACCTCAGGGGACCTACGATGAGCAGTACTTC.

This chain links TRBV19 with TRBJ1-5; tentatively, D is TRBD1 (6 bases). V gave up 6 bases and J gave up 9 bases, with 21 bases separating them. CDR3 length: 15 amino acids. The V gene's germline CDR1 is LNHDA and CDR2 SQIVND (reference sequence). The CDR3 loop reads CASSNRVGSLGPQHF. The CDR3 DNA sequence: TGTGCCAGTAGCAACAGGGTTGGTTCTTTAGGGCCCCAGCATTTT.

The chain employs TRBV19 and TRBJ2-2; 9 positions agree with TRBD2. Germline V gene lookup returns CDR1 LNHDA and CDR2 SQIVND (reference sequence). This CDR3 has 16 amino acids. Trimming removed 3 bases from V and 7 bases from J; junction bases left unmatched: 9. The CDR3 DNA is TGTGCCAGTAGTATTATAGCGGGAGTGGGTCACGGGGAGCTGTTTTTT. Residues: CASSIIAGVGHGELFF.

V is TRBV5-1 and J is TRBJ2-5; TRBD1 agrees at 11 bases. Matching the DNA end better, TRBJ2-7 makes the J call doubtful. CDR1 is SGHRS and CDR2 is YFSETQ in the germline V gene. The CDR3 contains 15 residues. CDR3 amino acids: CASSREGQGAYEQYF. For the CDR3, the DNA is TGCGCCAGCAGCCGCGAGGGACAGGGGGCCTACGAGCAGTACTTC.

The chain couples TRBV10-2 to TRBJ2-7; 7 bases align to TRBD1. This CDR3 is 14 amino acids long. The germline V gene has CDR1 WSHSY and CDR2 SAAADI. V was clipped by 8 bases and J by 4 bases; unmatched bases: 11. The DNA for the CDR3 is TGCGCCAGCTCCTCGACAGGGTCCTTATACGAGCAGTACTTC. Residues: CASSSTGSLYEQYF.

In DNA, the CDR3 is TGTGCCAGCAGAGTGACAGGCCTTGGCTACACCTTC. Protein product: CASRVTGLGYTF. The rearrangement joins TRBV6-5 to TRBJ1-2; a weak D match, TRBD1 (6 bases). The germline V gene encodes CDR1 MNHEY and CDR2 SVGAGI. There are 12 residues in the CDR3. The V end was cut by 6 bases, the J end by 7 bases, with 12 bases between.

The chain uses TRBV5-4 and TRBJ2-1; 12 positions match TRBD2. This CDR3 region has 17 residues. The V and J ends lost 0 bases and 7 bases, in that order; junction bases with no gene match: 8. The V gene's germline CDR1 is SGHNT and CDR2 YYREEE (reference sequence). In nucleotides, the CDR3 is TGTGCCAGCAGCTTGGACCCTAGCGGGAGGGCCGGTAATGAGCAGTTCTTC. It specifies CASSLDPSGRAGNEQFF.

The J gene is TRBJ2-2, the V gene TRBV27, with 7 bases lining up with TRBD2. Trimming cost V 2 bases and J 6 bases; bases outside gene matches: 0. The length of the CDR3 is 13 residues. CDR1 is MNHEY, CDR2 SMNVEV, per germline (reference sequence). CDR3 nucleotide sequence: TGTGCCAGCAGTTTAGGGGGGGCCGGGGAGCTGTTTTTT. Translation: CASSLGGAGELFF.

This chain links TRBV11-3 with TRBJ2-1; 12 nucleotides agree with TRBD2. Losses at the gene ends were 5 bases for V and 5 bases for J; bases not matched to a gene: 4. The germline V gene has CDR1 SGHNT and CDR2 YENEEA. CDR3 size: 15 residues. The CDR3 bases are TGTGCCAGCAGCATACTAGCGGGAGGTAACAATGAGCAGTTCTTC. It translates to CASSILAGGNNEQFF.

The chain recombines TRBV15 with TRBJ1-1, with D possibly being TRBD1 (6 bases). Germline V gene sequence: CDR1 LNHNV, CDR2 YYDKDF (reference sequence). The CDR3 totals 16 residues. Trimming stripped 0 bases from V and 2 bases from J, with 13 bases between. The CDR3 here is CATSRDRQAINTEAFF. DNA of the CDR3: TGTGCCACCAGCAGAGATCGACAGGCCATTAACACTGAAGCTTTCTTT.

As concerns this clone: Germline is not matched at one junction end, which may reflect a read error. The rearrangement uses TRBV7-7 and TRBJ2-3; 8 nucleotides line up with TRBD2. Germline V gene data show CDR1 as SSHAT and CDR2 as FNYEAQ (reference sequence). The CDR3 consists of 15 residues. This chain's CDR3 is CASSLRGGSTDTQYF. The CDR3 region has the DNA TGTGCTAGCAGCTTACGCGGGGGGAGCACAGATACGCAGTATTTT. Full variable domain (rest looked up from reference TRBV7-7 and TRBJ2-3): GAGVSQSPRYKVTKRGQDVTLRCDPISSHATLYWYQQALGQGPEFLTYFNYEAQPDKSGLPSDRFSAERPEGSISTLTIQRTEQRDSAMYRCASSLRGGSTDTQYFGPGTRLTVL.

This rearrangement joins TRBV4-1 to TRBJ2-3; 11 bases map to TRBD2. V was pared by 2 bases and J by 0 bases, with 7 bases of the junction left unmatched. The CDR3 loop spans 18 amino acids. From germline, CDR1 is MGHRA and CDR2 YSYEKL. CDR3 loop: CASSQKEASGGSTDTQYF. CDR3 DNA: TGCGCCAGCAGCCAAAAAGAGGCTAGCGGGGGGAGCACAGATACGCAGTATTTT.

The chain employs TRBV7-7 and TRBJ2-7; tentative D call: TRBD2 (5 bases). The CDR3 spans 14 residues. The germline V gene encodes CDR1 SSHAT and CDR2 FNYEAQ (reference sequence). The CDR3 region has the DNA TGTGCTAGCGAGGGCCGGGGTGCTTCCTACGAGCAGTACTTC. Amino acids: CASEGRGASYEQYF.

The V call is TRBV4-1, the J call TRBJ2-3, with TRBD2 identical over 9 bases. CDR3 length: 17 residues. V shed 7 bases, J shed 0 bases, and the junction held 11 bases outside the gene matches. Germline assignment: CDR1 MGHRA and CDR2 YSYEKL. DNA of the CDR3: TGCGCCAGCAACTCTCAGCGGGGGGCATTGAGCACAGATACGCAGTATTTT. As protein: CASNSQRGALSTDTQYF.

The chain has TRBV5-1 and TRBJ1-4, with TRBD1 identical over 7 bases. V lost 4 bases and J lost 8; bases outside the gene matches: 5. The CDR3 contains 13 residues. Germline V CDR1 and CDR2: SGHRS, YFSETQ. The CDR3 spells CASSPLTGEKLFF. In nucleotides, the CDR3 is TGCGCCAGCAGCCCATTGACAGGGGAAAAACTGTTTTTT.

The V call is TRBV21-1, the J call TRBJ1-1; the D call in the table, TRBD1, was not verified against the DNA. TRBV21-1 is a pseudogene locus. This CDR3 has 12 residues. The CDR3 nucleotides read TGTGCCAGCAGCAACGACCGACAGAAAGCTTTCTTT. This gives the protein CASSNDRQKAFF.

The gene calls are TRBV13 and TRBJ1-4; D call uncertain. The CDR3 covers 15 residues. Trimming took off 1 base at V and 0 bases at J, with 6 bases between the two ends. CDR1 is PRHDT, CDR2 FYEKMQ, per germline (reference sequence). The CDR3, as DNA: TGTGCCAGCAGCTTAGTTCGAGCAACTAATGAAAAACTGTTTTTT. The encoded protein is CASSLVRATNEKLFF.